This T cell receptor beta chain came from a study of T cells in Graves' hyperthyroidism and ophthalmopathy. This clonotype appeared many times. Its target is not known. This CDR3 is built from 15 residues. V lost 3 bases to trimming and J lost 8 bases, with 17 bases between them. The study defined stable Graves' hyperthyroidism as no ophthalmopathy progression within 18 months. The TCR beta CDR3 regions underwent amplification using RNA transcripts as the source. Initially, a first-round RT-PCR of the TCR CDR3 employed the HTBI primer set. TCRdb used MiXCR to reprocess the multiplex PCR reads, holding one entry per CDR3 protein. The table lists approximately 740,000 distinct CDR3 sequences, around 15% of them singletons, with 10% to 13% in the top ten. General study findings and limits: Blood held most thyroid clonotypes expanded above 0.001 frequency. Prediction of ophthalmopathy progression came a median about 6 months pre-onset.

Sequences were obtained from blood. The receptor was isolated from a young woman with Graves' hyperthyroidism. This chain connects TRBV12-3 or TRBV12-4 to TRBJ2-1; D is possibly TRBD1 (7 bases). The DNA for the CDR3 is TGTGCCAGCAGTTTTCAGGGGGGCCCGGGGGATGAGCAGTTCTTC. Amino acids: CASSFQGGPGDEQFF.